The next 30 T cell receptor beta chains were all read from a single sample in a study of T cell repertoires and HLA-DP antigens. Profiled with immunoSEQ multiplex PCR; TCRdb holds only in-frame clones, not every one. The repertoire includes some 110,000 clones, almost 95% of them detected once, and about 0.25% sits in the top ten. These receptors lack a known antigen. The sample consisted of CD4+ T cells from PBMCs. The receptors originated from a woman between 18 and 29 years old in good health and CMV-seronegative.

This chain joins TRBV6-6 and TRBJ2-1; 9 nucleotides align to TRBD2. This CDR3 spans 16 amino acids. The V segment lost 0 bases and the J segment 5 bases; nucleotides outside the gene matches: 5. From germline, CDR1 is MNHNY and CDR2 SVGAGI (reference sequence). The CDR3 bases are TGTGCCAGCAGTTACTCACCAGCGGGAGGAAACAATGAGCAGTTCTTC. This gives the protein CASSYSPAGGNNEQFF.

V gene TRBV5-1 combines with J gene TRBJ2-7; maybe TRBD2 (5 bases). Trimming removed 0 bases at V and 2 bases at J, with 15 bases between. From germline, CDR1 is SGHRS and CDR2 YFSETQ. This CDR3 contains 16 residues. This CDR3 reads CASSLARRQRAYEQYF. The CDR3 DNA sequence: TGCGCCAGCAGCTTGGCACGGCGTCAGAGGGCCTACGAGCAGTACTTC.

The rearrangement joins TRBV2 to TRBJ1-2, with D possibly TRBD1 on 5 matching bases. V shed 2 bases and J shed 5 bases, with 15 bases lying between them. Germline loops: CDR1 SNHLY, CDR2 FYNNEI. The CDR3 consists of 15 residues. The chain's CDR3 is CASSERGREGYGYTF. CDR3 coding DNA: TGTGCCAGCAGTGAAAGGGGACGGGAGGGGTATGGCTACACCTTC. Supplemented by reference TRBV2 and TRBJ1-2, the full variable domain reads EPEVTQTPSHQVTQMGQEVILRCVPISNHLYFYWYRQILGQKVEFLVSFYNNEISEKSEIFDDQFSVERPDGSNFTLKIRSTKLEDSAMYFCASSERGREGYGYTFGSGTRLTVV.

The chain carries TRBV27 and TRBJ2-1, with D perhaps matching TRBD1 (5 bases). The V end lost 4 bases, the J end lost 3 bases, and 16 bases lay between the germline ends. CDR1 and CDR2 (germline): MNHEY, SMNVEV (reference sequence). The CDR3 runs 16 residues. CDR3 region: CASSSHPDQGYNEQFF. CDR3 DNA: TGTGCCAGCAGTTCACACCCTGACCAGGGCTACAATGAGCAGTTCTTC.

The rearrangement uses TRBV7-4 and TRBJ1-4; D might be TRBD1 (5 bases). The CDR3 spans 14 residues. CDR1 is SGHVT, CDR2 SQSDAQ, per germline. V shed 3 bases and J shed 1 base, with 6 bases lying between them. CDR3 protein: CASSLRGTNEKLFF. The CDR3 DNA sequence: TGTGCCAGCAGCTTGAGGGGAACTAATGAAAAACTGTTTTTT.

The V gene is TRBV9, the J gene TRBJ2-3; D may be TRBD2 (5 bases). V lost 0 bases and J 0 bases, leaving 5 bases between the germline ends. CDR1 SGDLS and CDR2 YYNGEE come from the germline V gene. CDR3 length: 14 amino acids. CDR3 protein: CASSVAGSTDTQYF. The CDR3 DNA is TGTGCCAGCAGCGTAGCGGGGAGCACAGATACGCAGTATTTT.

The chain recombines TRBV4-2 with TRBJ1-1; D is ambiguous. This CDR3 region has 13 residues. Trimming left V 0 bases short and J 1 base short, with 3 bases between. The V gene's germline CDR1 is LGHNA and CDR2 YNFKEQ. The CDR3 nucleotides read TGTGCCAGCAGCCAAGACCCGAACACTGAAGCTTTCTTT. Protein product: CASSQDPNTEAFF.

V usage is TRBV7-9 and J usage is TRBJ2-5, with a possible D match to TRBD1 (6 bases). The CDR3 extends over 15 amino acids. CDR1 is SEHNR and CDR2 is FQNEAQ in the germline V gene (reference sequence). Trimming left V 1 base short and J 2 bases short, with 11 bases between. CDR3 sequence: CASSLGDTKQETQYF. The CDR3 nucleotides are TGTGCCAGCAGCTTAGGGGACACCAAACAAGAGACCCAGTACTTC.

This chain joins TRBV28 and TRBJ1-2; 7 nucleotides agree with TRBD1. CDR1 is MDHEN, CDR2 SYDVKM, per germline. V shed 6 bases and J 8 bases; nucleotides not matched to a gene: 15. This CDR3 spans 15 amino acids. The CDR3 DNA is TGTGCCAGCAGGCCTTTGGGACAGACGCTCTTAGGCTACACCTTC. This encodes CASRPLGQTLLGYTF.

This rearrangement joins TRBV9 to TRBJ1-2; 9 bases are a match to TRBD1. V lost 0 bases, J lost 4 bases, and 1 base stayed unmatched. There are 14 residues in the CDR3. CDR1 and CDR2 from the germline V gene are SGDLS and YYNGEE. As DNA, the CDR3 is TGTGCCAGCAGCGTAGCGACAGGGGGCTATGGCTACACCTTC. Translated: CASSVATGGYGYTF.

This chain links TRBV28 with TRBJ1-3, with a tentative D call TRBD1 (5 bases). V was clipped by 3 bases and J by 4 bases, with 13 bases between them. CDR3 length equals 15 residues. CDR1 is MDHEN, CDR2 SYDVKM, per germline. This CDR3 reads CASSFARAEGNTIYF. The CDR3 DNA follows: TGTGCCAGCAGTTTCGCCAGGGCGGAAGGAAACACCATATATTTT.

V usage is TRBV6-6 and J usage is TRBJ1-1; possibly TRBD1 for D (6 bases). Germline V lookup: CDR1 MNHNY, CDR2 SVGAGI (reference sequence). V lost 2 bases, J lost 5 bases, and 12 bases lay in between. CDR3 length: 14 residues. The CDR3 loop reads CASSYIQGSTEAFF. The CDR3 bases are TGTGCCAGCAGTTACATCCAGGGGAGTACTGAAGCTTTCTTT.

In its sample, this clone was seen once. The chain couples TRBV10-3 to TRBJ2-3, with 8 bases fitting TRBD2. The germline V gene has CDR1 ENHRY and CDR2 SYGVKD. The CDR3 has 14 amino acids. V dropped 8 bases and J dropped 1; count of bases not matched to a gene: 5. CDR3: CAIRSGSGTDTQYF. The CDR3 DNA reads TGTGCCATCCGAAGCGGGAGCGGCACAGATACGCAGTATTTT.

This chain connects TRBV13 to TRBJ2-5, with TRBD1 identical over 7 bases. The CDR3 has 16 residues. Germline V gene data show CDR1 as PRHDT and CDR2 as FYEKMQ (reference sequence). After removal of 5 bases from V and 1 base from J, the junction contained 10 bases not matched to a gene. The CDR3 spells CASSDRRTGAQETQYF. Here the CDR3 DNA reads TGTGCCAGCAGCGATCGCAGGACAGGAGCCCAAGAGACCCAGTACTTC.

This chain connects TRBV5-4 to TRBJ2-7; the D call may be TRBD1 or TRBD2 (5 bases each). V lost 0 bases, J lost 3 bases, and 13 bases lay in between. Germline V CDR1 and CDR2: SGHNT, YYREEE (reference sequence). The length of the CDR3 is 15 residues. CDR3 nucleotides: TGTGCCAGCAGCTTGGGTGAGGGGCGCAACTACGAGCAGTACTTC. Translated: CASSLGEGRNYEQYF.

V usage is TRBV6-5 and J usage is TRBJ1-4; the D is unclear. V lost 5 bases to trimming and J lost 8 bases, with 12 bases between them. Germline CDR1 reads MNHEY; CDR2 reads SVGAGI. The CDR3 consists of 13 residues. CDR3 nucleotides: TGTGCCAGCAGTAAGAGACGGGAGGAAAAACTGTTTTTT. This codes for CASSKRREEKLFF.

V gene TRBV7-8 combines with J gene TRBJ2-1; D not certain. V was pared by 1 base and J by 6 bases, with 16 bases between. The germline V gene has CDR1 SGHVS and CDR2 FQNEAQ. The CDR3 spans 16 residues. CDR3 DNA: TGTGCCAGCAGCTTAGGGGCGCCAAGGAACGCCAATGAGCAGTTCTTC. Translation: CASSLGAPRNANEQFF.

This chain joins TRBV6-1 and TRBJ1-2; TRBD1 is a possible D gene (6 bases). Trimming took 6 bases from V and 7 from J, leaving 15 bases between them. The CDR3 spans 13 residues. Germline values: CDR1 MNHNS, CDR2 SASEGT. The CDR3 bases are TGTGCCAGCAGATCCGAACCAGGGGCTGGCTACACCTTC. The encoded protein is CASRSEPGAGYTF.

V is TRBV5-4 and J is TRBJ1-3; TRBD1 matches 7 bases. With 4 bases clipped from V and 4 bases from J, the junction kept 5 bases outside the gene matches. This CDR3 spans 14 amino acids. Germline V gene data show CDR1 as SGHNT and CDR2 as YYREEE (reference sequence). The chain's CDR3 is CASSQQGLGNTIYF. The CDR3 DNA sequence: TGTGCCAGCAGCCAACAGGGGCTAGGAAACACCATATATTTT. Supplemented by reference TRBV5-4 and TRBJ1-3, the full variable domain reads ETGVTQSPTHLIKTRGQQVTLRCSSQSGHNTVSWYQQALGQGPQFIFQYYREEENGRGNFPPRFSGLQFPNYSSELNVNALELDDSALYLCASSQQGLGNTIYFGEGSWLTVV.

This chain uses TRBV5-1 with TRBJ1-1, with D perhaps matching TRBD1 (5 bases). The CDR3 sequence is 15 residues long. Germline V gene sequence: CDR1 SGHRS, CDR2 YFSETQ. V lost 0 bases, J lost 7 bases, and 16 bases lay in between. The CDR3 loop reads CASSLETTWGGEAFF. In nucleotides, the CDR3 is TGCGCCAGCAGCTTGGAGACCACTTGGGGGGGTGAAGCTTTCTTT.

V gene TRBV11-3 combines with J gene TRBJ2-3; D ambiguous. The germline V gene encodes CDR1 SGHNT and CDR2 YENEEA. The CDR3 totals 18 residues. Trimming stripped 3 bases from V and 5 bases from J, with 24 bases between. The CDR3 DNA is TGTGCCAGCAGCTTTGGGGTTTGGGGTAGGTCGGACGGAGATACGCAGTATTTT. Its translation: CASSFGVWGRSDGDTQYF.

V usage is TRBV10-3 and J usage is TRBJ2-5; no clear D gene. Germline CDR1 reads ENHRY; CDR2 reads SYGVKD. There are 13 residues in the CDR3. V lost 3 bases and J lost 2, with 7 bases in between. Here the CDR3 reads CAISEGSQETQYF. The CDR3 coding sequence is TGTGCCATCAGTGAAGGGTCTCAAGAGACCCAGTACTTC.

This clone was counted once. The chain recombines TRBV29-1 with TRBJ2-6; D gene ambiguous. The CDR3 is made up of 14 amino acids. The V end lost 3 bases, the J end lost 2 bases, and 8 bases lay between the germline ends. Per the germline V gene, CDR1 is SQVTM and CDR2 is ANQGSEA. Here the CDR3 reads CSVDAQPGANVLTF. CDR3 nucleotide sequence: TGCAGCGTTGATGCACAGCCTGGGGCCAACGTCCTGACTTTC.

The chain joins TRBV19 to TRBJ2-5; D possibly matches TRBD1 or TRBD2 (6 bases each). The CDR3 runs 15 residues. Trimming cost V 3 bases and J 10 bases, with 21 bases left between them. The germline gives CDR1 LNHDA, CDR2 SQIVND (reference sequence). The CDR3: CASSISRGGLEVQYF. The CDR3 DNA reads TGTGCCAGTAGTATTTCCAGGGGAGGTCTTGAAGTCCAGTACTTC.

In DNA, the CDR3 is TGTGCCAGCAGAACAGGGGGCACGGCCTACGAGCAGTACTTC. Residues: CASRTGGTAYEQYF. V is TRBV2 and J is TRBJ2-7, with TRBD1 matching over 9 bases. This CDR3 is built from 14 residues. J lost 2 bases, V lost 6 bases, and 5 bases had no gene match. The germline CDR1 and CDR2 sequences are SNHLY and FYNNEI.

The chain uses TRBV5-5 and TRBJ1-2; D is uncertain. The CDR3 is made up of 14 amino acids. The V end was cut by 0 bases, the J end by 2 bases, with 8 bases between. Germline lookup yields CDR1 SGHKS and CDR2 YYEKEE (reference sequence). CDR3 sequence reads: CASSLVGANYGYTF. The CDR3 DNA reads TGTGCCAGCAGCTTGGTAGGCGCCAACTATGGCTACACCTTC.

The rearrangement joins TRBV18 to TRBJ2-3; D could derive from TRBD1 or TRBD2 (5 bases each). Germline V gene lookup returns CDR1 KGHSH and CDR2 LQKENI. The CDR3 consists of 14 residues. The V end lost 2 bases, the J end lost 6 bases, and 12 bases lay between the germline ends. CDR3 residues: CASSPNRPGDTQYF. As DNA, the CDR3 is TGTGCCAGCTCACCAAACAGGCCGGGGGATACGCAGTATTTT.

V gene TRBV18 combines with J gene TRBJ2-1, with 12 positions matching TRBD1. The CDR3 extends over 16 amino acids. Trimming cost V 3 bases and J 9 bases; bases outside gene matches: 9. Germline CDR1 reads KGHSH; CDR2 reads LQKENI. The CDR3: CASSPSRDRGPGEQFF. CDR3 coding DNA: TGTGCCAGCTCACCGTCCCGGGACAGGGGGCCGGGTGAGCAGTTCTTC.

This clone showed up just a few times. The chain joins TRBV7-9 to TRBJ1-1; D gene unclear. Per the germline V gene, CDR1 is SEHNR and CDR2 is FQNEAQ (reference sequence). The CDR3 has 11 amino acids. The V end lost 3 bases, the J end lost 9 bases, and 8 bases lay between the germline ends. CDR3 in amino acids: CASSFGPQAFF. DNA for the CDR3: TGTGCCAGCAGCTTCGGTCCCCAAGCTTTCTTT.

This clone was seen only a few times. The V and J genes are TRBV7-2 and TRBJ2-5; 10 bases are a match to TRBD1. The CDR3 consists of 15 residues. Germline V gives CDR1 SGHTA, CDR2 FQGNSA. Germline trimming cut 4 bases from V and 5 bases from J; bases unmatched to any gene: 7. CDR3: CASSSDRGPSETQYF. Here the CDR3 DNA reads TGTGCCAGCAGCTCAGACAGGGGGCCAAGTGAGACCCAGTACTTC.